Following are 11 T cell receptor beta chains from one sample sequenced in a study of T cells in Graves' hyperthyroidism and ophthalmopathy. Amplification yielded TCR beta CDR3 regions, with RNA transcripts as the source. The HTBI primer set was used in a first-round RT-PCR of the TCR CDR3. Via MiXCR, TCRdb re-called the multiplex PCR reads, giving one row per CDR3 protein. Among a few hundred thousand distinct CDR3 sequences listed, roughly a fifth were seen once. The specimen sequenced was blood. Source of these receptors: a woman in her fifties or sixties with Graves' hyperthyroidism.

At least ten counts were recorded for this clonotype. The rearrangement joins TRBV3-1 to TRBJ2-1; possible D gene TRBD1, 5 bases. The CDR3 totals 15 residues. Trimming left V 5 bases short and J 6 bases short, with 17 bases between. In germline, CDR1 is LGHDT, CDR2 YNNKEL (reference sequence). The CDR3 DNA is TGTGCCAGCAGCTCAATGCAGGGTTCCCCCAATGAGCAGTTCTTC. This sequence encodes CASSSMQGSPNEQFF.

The gene calls are TRBV9 and TRBJ2-1, with 8 positions matching TRBD2. Losses at the gene ends were 0 bases for V and 0 bases for J; bases not matched to a gene: 2. Germline V gene lookup returns CDR1 SGDLS and CDR2 YYNGEE. The CDR3 extends over 16 amino acids. The DNA for the CDR3 is TGTGCCAGCAGCGTAGCGGGGGGGAGCTCCTACAATGAGCAGTTCTTC. This gives the protein CASSVAGGSSYNEQFF.

This clonotype was found many times. J is TRBJ2-2 and V is TRBV6-1; perhaps TRBD2 as D (6 bases). The length of the CDR3 is 16 residues. Germline values: CDR1 MNHNS, CDR2 SASEGT. With 6 bases removed from V and 5 bases from J, the gap between germline ends came to 19 bases. CDR3: CASRPGRIGGTGELFF. In DNA form, the CDR3 reads TGTGCCAGCAGACCCGGACGGATCGGGGGAACCGGGGAGCTGTTTTTT.

This clonotype came up many times. The J gene is TRBJ1-6, the V gene TRBV10-3; maybe TRBD1 (5 bases). Germline loops: CDR1 ENHRY, CDR2 SYGVKD. The CDR3 length is 17 residues. V shed 3 bases and J shed 9 bases, with 21 bases lying between them. This CDR3 reads CAISDPPTAPSSSPLHF. Here the CDR3 DNA reads TGTGCCATCAGTGACCCTCCGACAGCACCCAGCAGTTCACCCCTCCACTTT.

This clonotype was observed a few times. The J gene is TRBJ1-2, the V gene TRBV20-1; D is unresolved. V dropped 4 bases and J dropped 10 bases, with 16 bases sitting between them. Germline-derived CDR1 and CDR2 are DFQATT and SNEGSKA (reference sequence). The CDR3 spans 12 residues. CDR3: CSAKVLPLLYTF. For the CDR3, the DNA is TGCAGTGCTAAAGTTTTACCGCTCCTCTACACCTTC.

This clonotype was recorded many times. The rearrangement joins TRBV4-1 to TRBJ1-6, with TRBD1 matching over 9 bases. Germline V gene lookup returns CDR1 MGHRA and CDR2 YSYEKL. The CDR3 is 15 amino acids. Losses at the gene ends were 1 base for V and 9 bases for J; bases not matched to a gene: 4. The chain's CDR3 is CASSQAGTGSSPLHF. In nucleotides, the CDR3 is TGCGCCAGCAGCCAAGCTGGGACAGGGAGTTCACCCCTCCACTTT.

This clonotype was observed at least ten times. The DNA for the CDR3 is TGTGCCAGCAGTGAAGGGACAGGGGTTTCCTACGAGCAGTACTTC. It is translated as CASSEGTGVSYEQYF. V usage is TRBV27 and J usage is TRBJ2-7; 10 bases line up with TRBD1. Germline V gives CDR1 MNHEY, CDR2 SMNVEV (reference sequence). V lost 5 bases, J lost 1 base, and 5 bases stayed unmatched. The CDR3 contains 15 residues.

In its sample, this clonotype was seen many times. The V call is TRBV3-1, the J call TRBJ2-3, with D uncertain. Trimming removed 4 bases at V and 6 bases at J, with 8 bases between. Germline values: CDR1 LGHDT, CDR2 YNNKEL (reference sequence). This CDR3 spans 12 amino acids. The CDR3 spells CASSRTPDTQYF. The CDR3 DNA is TGTGCCAGCAGCCGGACCCCCGATACGCAGTATTTT.

This clonotype was detected ten times or more. V and J are TRBV20-1 and TRBJ2-1; D may correspond to TRBD1 or TRBD2 (5 bases each). The V end lost 8 bases, the J end lost 6 bases, and 17 bases lay between the germline ends. The CDR3 runs to 13 residues. Germline values: CDR1 DFQATT, CDR2 SNEGSKA (reference sequence). CDR3 sequence reads: CSYRQAGGNEQFF. CDR3 nucleotide sequence: TGCAGTTACCGACAAGCTGGGGGCAATGAGCAGTTCTTC.

V gene TRBV12-3 or TRBV12-4 combines with J gene TRBJ1-5; TRBD1 might be the D (5 bases). Trimming cost V 7 bases and J 10 bases, with 17 bases left between them. The CDR3 extends over 13 amino acids. CDR3 coding DNA: TGTGCCAGCACCCTTGGGGGGGTTCGTCCCCAGCATTTT. Residues: CASTLGGVRPQHF.

As concerns this clonotype: A read error is possible here, since a much larger clone lies one base away. The chain employs TRBV20-1 and TRBJ2-1; no clear D gene. CDR1 is DFQATT and CDR2 is SNEGSKA in the germline V gene (reference sequence). There are 17 residues in the CDR3. Trimming cost V 6 bases and J 4 bases, with 25 bases left between them. This chain's CDR3 is CSAKSATNGALYNEQFF. CDR3 DNA: TGCAGTGCGAAATCGGCAACTAACGGAGCCCTTTACAATGAGCAGTTCTTC.